What follows are 10 T cell receptor beta chains derived from one specimen sequenced in a study of glioma-infiltrating T cells after dendritic cell vaccination. This table comes from immunoSEQ multiplex PCR, and its TCRdb copy is limited to in-frame clones, with some not included. Altogether around 37,000 clones are present, roughly 79% being singletons, with the ten largest covering more than 7%. Sequenced material: blood, taken before dendritic cell vaccination. These receptors originate from a human donor with glioblastoma.

The chain uses TRBV4-1 and TRBJ1-2; possibly TRBD1 for D (6 bases). Trimming cost V 4 bases and J 4 bases, with 13 bases left between them. This CDR3 has 14 amino acids. CDR1 and CDR2 from the germline V gene are MGHRA and YSYEKL. The CDR3 here is CASSRNRVSYGYTF. In DNA, the CDR3 is TGCGCCAGCAGCCGAAACAGGGTTTCCTATGGCTACACCTTC.

This chain uses TRBV28 with TRBJ1-5; TRBD1 is a possible D gene (5 bases). The CDR3 contains 13 residues. The V end was cut by 6 bases, the J end by 4 bases, with 10 bases between. CDR1 is MDHEN and CDR2 is SYDVKM in the germline V gene. The chain's CDR3 is CASSPTENQPQHF. CDR3 nucleotide sequence: TGTGCCAGCAGCCCGACAGAGAATCAGCCCCAGCATTTT.

As concerns this clone: The sample contains more than one DNA sequence encoding this CDR3. V and J are TRBV5-1 and TRBJ1-6; 7 nucleotides agree with TRBD1. The length of the CDR3 is 13 residues. V lost 5 bases to trimming and J lost 5 bases; unmatched junction nucleotides: 1. Germline V gene data show CDR1 as SGHRS and CDR2 as YFSETQ. CDR3 sequence (DNA): TGCGCCAGCAGGACAGGGAATAATTCACCCCTCCACTTT. Amino acids: CASRTGNNSPLHF.

This clone was seen a handful of times. The chain has TRBV10-3 and TRBJ1-2; the D is unclear. The germline gives CDR1 ENHRY, CDR2 SYGVKD. The CDR3 length is 15 residues. Trimming stripped 3 bases from V and 0 bases from J, with 11 bases between. CDR3 loop: CAISESGGPNYGYTF. Written as DNA, the CDR3 is TGTGCCATCAGTGAATCCGGAGGACCTAACTATGGCTACACCTTC.

J is TRBJ1-5 and V is TRBV6-5; 7 bases are shared with TRBD1. This CDR3 region has 13 residues. Germline CDR1 reads MNHEY; CDR2 reads SVGAGI. Losses at the gene ends were 6 bases for V and 4 bases for J; bases not matched to a gene: 3. The CDR3 is CASRTGVNQPQHF. The CDR3 region has the DNA TGTGCCAGCAGAACAGGGGTGAATCAGCCCCAGCATTTT.

The chain combines TRBV5-4 with TRBJ1-5; D is undetermined. This CDR3 has 13 amino acids. V lost 5 bases, J lost 0 bases, and 6 bases lay in between. CDR1 and CDR2 from the germline V gene are SGHNT and YYREEE (reference sequence). CDR3 nucleotides: TGTGCCAGCAGTTTTAATAGCAATCAGCCCCAGCATTTT. Amino acids: CASSFNSNQPQHF. Filled out from reference TRBV5-4 and TRBJ1-5, the complete variable domain reads ETGVTQSPTHLIKTRGQQVTLRCSSQSGHNTVSWYQQALGQGPQFIFQYYREEENGRGNFPPRFSGLQFPNYSSELNVNALELDDSALYLCASSFNSNQPQHFGDGTRLSIL.

In DNA form, the CDR3 reads TGTGCCAGCGAGATCCGGGGGTACGAGCAGTACTTC. Protein: CASEIRGYEQYF. The J gene is TRBJ2-7, the V gene TRBV2, with D possibly TRBD2 on 6 matching bases. The CDR3 covers 12 residues. Trimming removed 8 bases at V and 4 bases at J, with 12 bases between. Germline CDR1 is SNHLY and CDR2 is FYNNEI. Drawing the rest from reference TRBV2 and TRBJ2-7, the complete variable domain is EPEVTQTPSHQVTQMGQEVILRCVPISNHLYFYWYRQILGQKVEFLVSFYNNEISEKSEIFDDQFSVERPDGSNFTLKIRSTKLEDSAMYFCASEIRGYEQYFGPGTRLTVT.

This clone is a singleton in its sample. The chain carries TRBV28 and TRBJ2-7, with 7 positions matching TRBD1. J was trimmed by 1 base and V by 7 bases; bases with no gene match: 10. CDR1 is MDHEN, CDR2 SYDVKM, per germline. This CDR3 has 15 residues. The CDR3 coding sequence is TGTGCCAGCACTGTAGGGGGACAGCCTTCCTACGAGCAGTACTTC. Protein product: CASTVGGQPSYEQYF.

The chain uses TRBV6-5 and TRBJ2-7; 9 positions agree with TRBD1. Per the germline V gene, CDR1 is MNHEY and CDR2 is SVGAGI. The CDR3 length is 14 residues. The trim removed 9 bases at V and 5 bases at J, leaving 11 bases unmatched. The CDR3 loop is CASQGWDRVNEQYF. The CDR3 nucleotides are TGTGCCAGTCAGGGATGGGACAGGGTGAACGAGCAGTACTTC.

This chain joins TRBV7-3 and TRBJ2-3, with a tentative D call TRBD1 (5 bases). The germline CDR1 and CDR2 sequences are SGHTA and FQGTGA. The CDR3 is made up of 15 amino acids. V lost 1 base, J lost 2 bases, and 10 bases lay in between. CDR3 amino acids: CASSLIAGFTDTQYF. Written as DNA, the CDR3 is TGTGCCAGCAGCTTAATAGCAGGGTTCACAGATACGCAGTATTTT.